Detailed here is one TCR beta chain. By share, this clonotype ranks as medium-sized (0.01 to 0.1%). No antigen is known for it. No quality values exist for individual bases; no much larger clone is one base distant. The lymph node samples were taken from the axillary draining lymph nodes of breast cancer patients. The V end loses 7 bases and the J end loses 4 bases, and a stretch of 11 bases separates them. For CDR1 and CDR2, the germline V gene lists SNHLY and FYNNEI. The CDR3 goes from the cysteine to the phenylalanine over 14 residues. CDR3 DNA is the only sequence kept; it has 42 bases, read in frame from the first base. The source of the sample is a study of breast tumors, draining lymph nodes, adjacent tissues (dated by TCRdb to 2016 to 2018). With regard to the full study: In breast cancer patients, the study compared the TCR beta repertoires of tumor, adjacent nontumor tissue and axillary lymph nodes. In human breast cancer, the study set out to assess how tumor, surrounding tissue and draining lymph node repertoires relate to one another and whether T cells might be exchanged between them. The investigation overall reported the following: The data were considered consistent with most tumor T cells being derived from the lymph node and subsequently expanding within tumor tissue. In luminal-like breast cancer, tumor and nontumor tissue repertoires resembled each other significantly more than in basal-like breast cancer. Rather than being directly demonstrated, the conclusion that tumor T cells originate in lymph nodes was presented as consistent with a hypothesis. Tumor T-cell repertoires showed less diversity than lymph node repertoires and more diversity than nontumor tissue repertoires, and tumor T-cell repertoires showed preferential V and J gene usage.

Data came from an Illumina HiSeq 2000. TCR beta chain libraries were generated by multiplex PCR amplification. High-throughput sequencing was used to analyze the amplified TCR beta chain products. TCRdb trimmed the raw reads at Q25, called clones with MiXCR and kept productive beta chains. A single entry per CDR3 protein holds the most common genes and DNA from its merged rows. The sample yields approximately 150,000 distinct CDR3 sequences; less than 35% were counted once. The ten most abundant clones make up about 2.5% of the sample. The receptor was isolated from a female donor with breast cancer. Some clones in this sample may be carry-over from other donors' samples. This chain joins TRBV2 to TRBJ1-6; a tentative D call is TRBD1 (6 bases match). Input material: axillary lymph node tissue. The CDR3 here reads CASTRTVYNSPLHF. Read as DNA, the sequence is TGTGCCAGCACCCGGACAGTTTATAATTCACCCCTCCACTTT.